This entry lists 19 T cell receptor beta chains sequenced from one sample in a study of Ad26.COV2.S vaccination and SARS-CoV-2 variants. Produced via immunoSEQ multiplex PCR; TCRdb's table is partial and in-frame only. The data show 85,000 to 120,000 clones, roughly 80% seen once. The material sequenced was peripheral blood, taken after recovery from COVID-19. All receptors derive from a human donor who had recovered from COVID-19.

The chain is built from TRBV3-1 (or the pseudogene TRBV3-2) and TRBJ1-2; tentatively, D is TRBD1 (5 bases). The germline V gene encodes CDR1 LGHDT and CDR2 YNNKEL (reference sequence). This CDR3 has 12 residues. The V gene lost 1 base and the J gene lost 5 bases, with 5 bases spanning the gap. The chain's CDR3 is CASSQAGYGYTF. The CDR3 nucleotides are TGTGCCAGCAGCCAAGCAGGGTATGGCTACACCTTC.

The V and J genes are TRBV7-2 and TRBJ1-4, with D perhaps TRBD1 (6 bases). Trimming left V 1 base short and J 5 bases short, with 8 bases between. The CDR3 length is 14 residues. Germline loops: CDR1 SGHTA, CDR2 FQGNSA. The CDR3 region has the DNA TGTGCCAGCAGCTTAGGCCAGGGGAATGAAAAACTGTTTTTT. It encodes CASSLGQGNEKLFF.

The chain combines TRBV29-1 with TRBJ1-1, with D perhaps TRBD1 (5 bases). The CDR3 length is 14 residues. Trimming stripped 6 bases from V and 1 base from J, with 15 bases between. The germline V gene has CDR1 SQVTM and CDR2 ANQGSEA. The CDR3 DNA is TGCAGCGTCCAAAAGGGGCAGGGGAACACTGAAGCTTTCTTT. Amino acids: CSVQKGQGNTEAFF.

The chain carries TRBV7-2 and TRBJ2-1; tentatively, D is TRBD2 (6 bases). The V end lost 2 bases, the J end lost 4 bases, and 12 bases lay between the germline ends. The CDR3 contains 15 residues. Germline loops: CDR1 SGHTA, CDR2 FQGNSA. CDR3 residues: CASSLNPGDYNEQFF. The DNA for the CDR3 is TGTGCCAGCAGCTTAAACCCGGGAGATTACAATGAGCAGTTCTTC.

The chain has TRBV5-4 and TRBJ1-5; 8 bases fit TRBD1. The CDR3 has 16 residues. CDR1 is SGHNT, CDR2 YYREEE, per germline (reference sequence). Trimming removed 0 bases from V and 3 bases from J; junction bases left unmatched: 5. The DNA for the CDR3 is TGTGCCAGCAGCTTGGACGCGGGACAGGCCAATCAGCCCCAGCATTTT. Translated, it gives CASSLDAGQANQPQHF. The complete variable domain, with remaining parts taken from reference TRBV5-4 and TRBJ1-5, reads ETGVTQSPTHLIKTRGQQVTLRCSSQSGHNTVSWYQQALGQGPQFIFQYYREEENGRGNFPPRFSGLQFPNYSSELNVNALELDDSALYLCASSLDAGQANQPQHFGDGTRLSIL.

The rearrangement uses TRBV2 and TRBJ1-1; D not certain. Germline loops: CDR1 SNHLY, CDR2 FYNNEI. The CDR3 is 13 residues long. V was cut by 2 bases and J by 1 base, with 5 bases left in between. The CDR3 sequence: CASSERRNTEAFF. The DNA of the CDR3 is TGTGCCAGCAGTGAAAGGAGGAACACTGAAGCTTTCTTT.

The chain joins TRBV19 to TRBJ1-6; D is uncertain. Germline CDR1 reads LNHDA; CDR2 reads SQIVND (reference sequence). Trimming stripped 3 bases from V and 9 bases from J, with 18 bases between. CDR3 size: 16 residues. The CDR3 coding sequence is TGTGCCAGTAGTATTGGACCGGCGATCGAGGGTTCACCCCTCCACTTT. Its translation is CASSIGPAIEGSPLHF.

This clone turned up a few times. V usage is TRBV4-3 and J usage is TRBJ2-2; D may be TRBD2 (7 bases). Germline V gene data show CDR1 as LGHNA and CDR2 as YSLEER. V lost 0 bases and J 4 bases, leaving 9 bases between the germline ends. This CDR3 has 15 residues. The CDR3 coding sequence is TGCGCCAGCAGCCAAGAAGGGGGGGTCACCGGGGAGCTGTTTTTT. It encodes CASSQEGGVTGELFF.

The V and J genes are TRBV7-9 and TRBJ2-7; D gene unclear. V was trimmed by 1 base and J by 2 bases, leaving 6 bases between them. This CDR3 has 13 amino acids. Germline-derived CDR1 and CDR2 are SEHNR and FQNEAQ (reference sequence). The CDR3 spells CASSLGDTYEQYF. DNA for the CDR3: TGTGCCAGCAGCTTAGGCGATACCTACGAGCAGTACTTC.

V is TRBV6-5 and J is TRBJ2-1, with no clear D. CDR1 MNHEY and CDR2 SVGAGI come from the germline V gene. The CDR3 contains 13 residues. V was cut by 5 bases and J by 8 bases, with 13 bases left in between. CDR3 in amino acids: CASSTPLRDEQFF. CDR3 DNA sequence: TGTGCCAGCAGTACCCCCTTACGCGATGAGCAGTTCTTC.

The rearrangement links TRBV9 to TRBJ2-3; TRBD2 agrees at 12 bases. This CDR3 region has 17 residues. Germline assignment: CDR1 SGDLS and CDR2 YYNGEE. V was clipped by 3 bases and J by 1 base; unmatched bases: 6. As DNA, the CDR3 is TGTGCCAGCAGCGATCTAGCGGGGGGGCTCGGCACAGATACGCAGTATTTT. Translated, it gives CASSDLAGGLGTDTQYF. Full variable domain (missing parts from reference TRBV9 and TRBJ2-3): DSGVTQTPKHLITATGQRVTLRCSPRSGDLSVYWYQQSLDQGLQFLIQYYNGEERAKGNILERFSAQQFPDLHSELNLSSLELGDSALYFCASSDLAGGLGTDTQYFGPGTRLTVL.

This chain links TRBV5-6 with TRBJ1-6, with 8 bases that match TRBD1. Germline V gene sequence: CDR1 SGHDT, CDR2 YYEEEE. This CDR3 is built from 13 residues. V trimming: 3 bases; J trimming: 12 bases; junction bases outside the gene matches: 5. Written as DNA, the CDR3 is TGTGCCAGCAGCTCCGGACAGGGCGAACCCCTCCACTTT. It codes for CASSSGQGEPLHF.

V usage is TRBV10-3 and J usage is TRBJ1-1; D possibly corresponds to TRBD1 (6 bases). Germline V gene sequence: CDR1 ENHRY, CDR2 SYGVKD. This CDR3 has 13 residues. The germline V and J ends were trimmed by 5 bases and 0 bases, with 7 bases remaining between them. The CDR3 loop is CAISTGMNTEAFF. The CDR3 nucleotides read TGTGCCATCAGTACAGGGATGAACACTGAAGCTTTCTTT.

The rearrangement links TRBV10-2 to TRBJ1-1; 7 bases fit TRBD1. This CDR3 is 13 amino acids long. Germline CDR1 reads WSHSY; CDR2 reads SAAADI. Unmatched junction bases numbered 5, after V lost 4 bases and J lost 6 bases. CDR3 amino acids: CASSARGRAEAFF. As DNA, the CDR3 is TGCGCCAGCAGTGCTAGGGGGCGGGCTGAAGCTTTCTTT.

This rearrangement joins TRBV4-2 to TRBJ2-3; 11 bases agree with TRBD2. This CDR3 region has 19 residues. The trim removed 0 bases at V and 1 base at J, leaving 9 bases unmatched. Germline lookup yields CDR1 LGHNA and CDR2 YNFKEQ. CDR3 sequence reads: CASSQETLSGGARTDTQYF. The CDR3 DNA reads as TGTGCCAGCAGCCAAGAGACCCTTAGCGGGGGGGCACGCACAGATACGCAGTATTTT.

Only a few counts were recorded for this clone. V and J are TRBV7-2 and TRBJ1-1, with D hard to call. Germline V gene lookup returns CDR1 SGHTA and CDR2 FQGNSA. The length of the CDR3 is 14 residues. The ends were cut back, 2 bases at V and 0 bases at J, with 7 bases in the middle. CDR3 sequence reads: CASSLRGMNTEAFF. CDR3 in DNA: TGTGCCAGCAGCTTAAGAGGGATGAACACTGAAGCTTTCTTT.

The J gene is TRBJ1-5, the V gene TRBV19; 7 bases line up with TRBD1. This CDR3 has 13 amino acids. CDR1 is LNHDA, CDR2 SQIVND, per germline (reference sequence). V shed 7 bases and J 8 bases; nucleotides not matched to a gene: 8. In nucleotides, the CDR3 is TGTGCCAGTACCCCGACAGGGTCTGAGCCCCAGCATTTT. This sequence encodes CASTPTGSEPQHF.

The rearrangement joins TRBV7-2 to TRBJ2-1, with 11 bases aligning to TRBD2. Germline V gene data show CDR1 as SGHTA and CDR2 as FQGNSA. The CDR3 spans 16 residues. The junction had 8 bases not matched to a gene; V was cut back by 3 bases and J by 7 bases. In DNA form, the CDR3 reads TGTGCCAGCAGCTTGTGGGCTAGCGGGGGGAAGAATGAGCAGTTCTTC. It codes for CASSLWASGGKNEQFF.

V usage is TRBV5-1 and J usage is TRBJ2-7, with 8 bases matching TRBD1. CDR1 is SGHRS, CDR2 YFSETQ, per germline. With 0 bases clipped from V and 5 bases from J, the junction kept 4 bases outside the gene matches. The CDR3 runs to 14 residues. In DNA form, the CDR3 reads TGCGCCAGCAGCTTGGTGCAGGGGGCCAACGAGCAGTACTTC. It codes for CASSLVQGANEQYF.